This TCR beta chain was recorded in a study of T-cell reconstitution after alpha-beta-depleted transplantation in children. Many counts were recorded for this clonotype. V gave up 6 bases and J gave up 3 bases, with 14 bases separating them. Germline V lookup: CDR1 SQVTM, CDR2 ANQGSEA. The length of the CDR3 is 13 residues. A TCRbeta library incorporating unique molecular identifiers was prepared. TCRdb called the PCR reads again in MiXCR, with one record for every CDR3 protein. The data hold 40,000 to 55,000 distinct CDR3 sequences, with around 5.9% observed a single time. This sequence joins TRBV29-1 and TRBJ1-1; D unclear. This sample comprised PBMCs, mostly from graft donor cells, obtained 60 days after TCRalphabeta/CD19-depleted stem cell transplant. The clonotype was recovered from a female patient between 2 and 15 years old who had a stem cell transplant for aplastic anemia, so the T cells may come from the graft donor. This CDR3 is CSVVKRGDTEAFF. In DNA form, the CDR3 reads TGCAGCGTGGTAAAACGGGGTGACACTGAAGCTTTCTTT.